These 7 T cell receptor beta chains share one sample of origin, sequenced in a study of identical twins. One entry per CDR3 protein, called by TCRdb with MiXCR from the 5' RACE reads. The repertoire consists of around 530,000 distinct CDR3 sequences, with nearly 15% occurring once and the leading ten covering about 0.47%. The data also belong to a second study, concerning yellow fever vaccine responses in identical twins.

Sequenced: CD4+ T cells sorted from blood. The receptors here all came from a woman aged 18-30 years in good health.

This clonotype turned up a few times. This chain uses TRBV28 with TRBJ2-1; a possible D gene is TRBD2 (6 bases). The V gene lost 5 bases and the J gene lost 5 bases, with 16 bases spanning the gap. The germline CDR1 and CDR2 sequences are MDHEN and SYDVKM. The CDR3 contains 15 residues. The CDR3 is CASSPRDSQDNEQFF. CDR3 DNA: TGTGCCAGCAGTCCACGGGACTCGCAGGACAATGAGCAGTTCTTC.

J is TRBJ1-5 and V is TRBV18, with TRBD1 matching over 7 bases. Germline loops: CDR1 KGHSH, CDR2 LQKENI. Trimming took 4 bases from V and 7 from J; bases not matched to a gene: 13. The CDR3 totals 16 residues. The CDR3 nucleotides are TGTGCCAGCTCACAACCCGGACAGGTTGGGGCGCAGCCCCAGCATTTT. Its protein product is CASSQPGQVGAQPQHF.

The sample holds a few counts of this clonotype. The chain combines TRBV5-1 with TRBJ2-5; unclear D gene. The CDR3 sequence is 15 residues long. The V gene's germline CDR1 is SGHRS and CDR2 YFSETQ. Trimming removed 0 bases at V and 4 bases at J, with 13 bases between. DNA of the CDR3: TGCGCCAGCAGCTTGGCCCGGCTAGGCGGAGAGACCCAGTACTTC. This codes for CASSLARLGGETQYF. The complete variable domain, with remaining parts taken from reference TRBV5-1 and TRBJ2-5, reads KAGVTQTPRYLIKTRGQQVTLSCSPISGHRSVSWYQQTPGQGLQFLFEYFSETQRNKGNFPGRFSGRQFSNSRSEMNVSTLELGDSALYLCASSLARLGGETQYFGPGTRLLVL.

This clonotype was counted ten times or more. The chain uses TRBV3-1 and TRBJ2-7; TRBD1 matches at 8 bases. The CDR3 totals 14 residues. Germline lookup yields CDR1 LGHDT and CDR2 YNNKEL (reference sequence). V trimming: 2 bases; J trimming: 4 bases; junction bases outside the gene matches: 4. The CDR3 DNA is TGTGCCAGCAGCCAACTCGGACAGGGTTACGAGCAGTACTTC. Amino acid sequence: CASSQLGQGYEQYF.

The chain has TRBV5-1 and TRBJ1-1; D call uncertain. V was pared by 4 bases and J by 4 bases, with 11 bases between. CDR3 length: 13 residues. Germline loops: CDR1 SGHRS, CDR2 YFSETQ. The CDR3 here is CASSAFPGTEAFF. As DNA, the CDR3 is TGCGCCAGCAGCGCCTTCCCTGGCACTGAAGCTTTCTTT.

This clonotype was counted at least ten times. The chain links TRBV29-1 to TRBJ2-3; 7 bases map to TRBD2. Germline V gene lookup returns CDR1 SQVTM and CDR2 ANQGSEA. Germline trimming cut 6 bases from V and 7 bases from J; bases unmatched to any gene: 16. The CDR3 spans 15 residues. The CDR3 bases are TGCAGCGTACGTGGGGGAGGGGCCCTCGATTATACGCAGTATTTT. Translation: CSVRGGGALDYTQYF.

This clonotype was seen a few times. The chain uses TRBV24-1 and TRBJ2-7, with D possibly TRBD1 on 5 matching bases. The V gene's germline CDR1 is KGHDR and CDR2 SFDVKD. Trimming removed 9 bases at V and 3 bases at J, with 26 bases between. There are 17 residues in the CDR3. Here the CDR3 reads CATPLGAPFLSDYEQYV. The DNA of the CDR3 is TGTGCCACCCCCCTAGGGGCACCATTCCTCTCCGACTACGAGCAGTACGTC.